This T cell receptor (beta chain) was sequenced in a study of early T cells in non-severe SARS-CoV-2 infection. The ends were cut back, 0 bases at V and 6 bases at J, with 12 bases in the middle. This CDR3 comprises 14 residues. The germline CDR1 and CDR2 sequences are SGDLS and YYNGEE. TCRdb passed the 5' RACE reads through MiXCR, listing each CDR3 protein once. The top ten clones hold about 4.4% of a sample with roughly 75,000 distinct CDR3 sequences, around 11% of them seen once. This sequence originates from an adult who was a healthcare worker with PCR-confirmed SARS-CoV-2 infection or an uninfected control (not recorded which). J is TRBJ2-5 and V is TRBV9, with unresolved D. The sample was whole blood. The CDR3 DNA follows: TGTGCCAGCAGCGTAGCCGCTCCAGGACAGACCCAGTACTTC. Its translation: CASSVAAPGQTQYF.